The clone carrying this TCR beta chain was observed a few times. Its antigen is currently unknown. Via MiXCR, TCRdb re-called the 5' RACE reads, giving one row per CDR3 protein. The sample has 300,000 to 400,000 distinct CDR3 sequences, approximately 15% seen once. J was trimmed by 6 bases and V by 6 bases; bases with no gene match: 3. The CDR3 contains 14 residues. The source of the sample is a study of T-cell memory formation after mild COVID-19. Regarding the study as a whole: Clones shrinking from day 15 to 85 showed even CD4/CD8 mixes; later expanders tilted CD4+.

The TCR was taken from a man younger than 35 who had mild COVID-19 (a few samples of this study predate the infection). Cell type and time point are not known. Sequenced material: PBMCs or a T cell subset sorted from them (not recorded which). V is TRBV12-3 or TRBV12-4 and J is TRBJ1-6; 9 bases line up with TRBD1. The CDR3 region is CASSWTGVNSPLHF. CDR3 nucleotides: TGTGCCAGCAGCTGGACAGGGGTTAATTCACCCCTCCACTTT.